These 30 T cell receptor beta chains share one sample of origin, sequenced in a study of blood T cell repertoires in COVID-19. Data came from immunoSEQ multiplex PCR; TCRdb stores just in-frame clones and leaves some out. The sample lists roughly 380,000 clones, approximately 89% occurring once. Sequencing was carried out using peripheral blood. These receptors came from a woman aged 60-70 years with COVID-19, enrolled during active disease.

The V and J genes are TRBV5-4 and TRBJ2-5, with TRBD1 matching over 7 bases. From germline, CDR1 is SGHNT and CDR2 YYREEE (reference sequence). The CDR3 contains 15 residues. V dropped 4 bases and J dropped 6; count of bases not matched to a gene: 12. The CDR3 DNA is TGTGCCAGCAGCGGTATTGGGACAGCTTCAAAGACCCAGTACTTC. Protein: CASSGIGTASKTQYF.

On this clone: Other DNA sequences in this sample translate to the same CDR3. The chain combines TRBV9 with TRBJ1-1, with D uncertain. In germline, CDR1 is SGDLS, CDR2 YYNGEE. The CDR3 contains 13 residues. V was cut by 0 bases and J by 1 base, with 4 bases left in between. The CDR3 spells CASSVGPNTEAFF. The CDR3 coding sequence is TGTGCCAGCAGCGTAGGGCCGAACACTGAAGCTTTCTTT.

V is TRBV25-1 and J is TRBJ1-6, with 10 bases lining up with TRBD1. Per germline, CDR1 MGHDK and CDR2 SYGVNS. The V and J ends lost 6 bases and 7 bases, in that order; junction bases with no gene match: 3. The CDR3 length is 14 residues. The CDR3 here is CASRRDRGNSPLHF. The CDR3 region has the DNA TGTGCCAGCAGGAGGGACAGGGGCAATTCACCCCTCCACTTT. The whole variable domain, filled in from reference TRBV25-1 and TRBJ1-6, reads EADIYQTPRYLVIGTGKKITLECSQTMGHDKMYWYQQDPGMELHLIHYSYGVNSTEKGDLSSESTVSRIRTEHFPLTLESARPSHTSQYLCASRRDRGNSPLHFGNGTRLTVT.

The CDR3 spells CASRQGRDTEAFF. CDR3 in DNA: TGTGCCAGCAGACAGGGGCGTGACACTGAAGCTTTCTTT. V usage is TRBV6-5 and J usage is TRBJ1-1, with 7 bases matching TRBD1. Trimming cost V 6 bases and J 3 bases; bases outside gene matches: 4. The CDR3 consists of 13 residues. In germline, CDR1 is MNHEY, CDR2 SVGAGI.

The chain recombines TRBV5-1 with TRBJ2-7; D is perhaps TRBD1 (6 bases). This CDR3 spans 15 amino acids. With 0 bases removed from V and 0 bases from J, the gap between germline ends came to 10 bases. Germline V gives CDR1 SGHRS, CDR2 YFSETQ. As DNA, the CDR3 is TGCGCCAGCAGCTTGGGGGCGGACAGCTCCTACGAGCAGTACTTC. Encoded protein: CASSLGADSSYEQYF.

J is TRBJ1-4 and V is TRBV10-3; no clear D. V was clipped by 0 bases and J by 8 bases, with 7 bases between them. This CDR3 region has 13 residues. Germline-derived CDR1 and CDR2 are ENHRY and SYGVKD. CDR3 sequence reads: CAISESTFEKLFF. The CDR3 region has the DNA TGTGCCATCAGTGAGTCTACATTCGAAAAACTGTTTTTT.

In regard to this clone: One end of the junction varies from germline; a read error may be responsible. J is TRBJ2-5 and V is TRBV7-7; 11 bases are shared with TRBD2. Germline assignment: CDR1 SSHAT and CDR2 FNYEAQ (reference sequence). The CDR3 sequence is 16 residues long. The CDR3 protein is CASSLELAGAVETQYF. In DNA form, the CDR3 reads TGTGCTAGCAGCTTAGAACTAGCGGGGGCGGTTGAGACCCAGTACTTC. The variable domain in full, completed from reference TRBV7-7 and TRBJ2-5, reads GAGVSQSPRYKVTKRGQDVTLRCDPISSHATLYWYQQALGQGPEFLTYFNYEAQPDKSGLPSDRFSAERPEGSISTLTIQRTEQRDSAMYRCASSLELAGAVETQYFGPGTRLLVL.

V is TRBV29-1 and J is TRBJ2-1, with D perhaps TRBD2 (7 bases). The V gene lost 6 bases and the J gene lost 7 bases, with 13 bases spanning the gap. Germline V gene data show CDR1 as SQVTM and CDR2 as ANQGSEA. The CDR3 runs to 12 residues. In nucleotides, the CDR3 is TGCAGCGTCTCGCGGGGGCGGAATGAGCAGTTCTTC. Residues: CSVSRGRNEQFF.

The chain uses TRBV5-1 and TRBJ1-4; TRBD1 is a possible D gene (5 bases). Germline V lookup: CDR1 SGHRS, CDR2 YFSETQ. Trimming stripped 2 bases from V and 5 bases from J, with 7 bases between. This CDR3 spans 13 amino acids. CDR3 bases: TGCGCCAGCAGCTTTGGGGGGAATGAAAAACTGTTTTTT. Its protein product is CASSFGGNEKLFF. Drawing the rest from reference TRBV5-1 and TRBJ1-4, the complete variable domain is KAGVTQTPRYLIKTRGQQVTLSCSPISGHRSVSWYQQTPGQGLQFLFEYFSETQRNKGNFPGRFSGRQFSNSRSEMNVSTLELGDSALYLCASSFGGNEKLFFGSGTQLSVL.

Here the CDR3 reads CASSDNLPSYEQYF. CDR3 sequence (DNA): TGTGCCAGTAGCGACAACCTTCCCTCCTACGAGCAGTACTTC. The chain joins TRBV19 to TRBJ2-7; D not resolved. The CDR3 loop spans 14 amino acids. Trimming took off 6 bases at V and 0 bases at J, with 12 bases between the two ends. Germline loops: CDR1 LNHDA, CDR2 SQIVND (reference sequence).

The gene calls are TRBV5-6 and TRBJ2-2; TRBD2 might be the D (6 bases). Between the trimmed V and J ends, which lost 4 bases and 1 base, there was a span of 8 bases. Germline V gene lookup returns CDR1 SGHDT and CDR2 YYEEEE. CDR3 length equals 14 residues. CDR3 sequence reads: CASSGTVNTGELFF. The DNA for the CDR3 is TGTGCCAGCAGCGGGACTGTGAACACCGGGGAGCTGTTTTTT.

The rearrangement uses TRBV2 and TRBJ2-3, with a tentative D call TRBD1 (5 bases). The CDR3 has 13 amino acids. Germline values: CDR1 SNHLY, CDR2 FYNNEI. V lost 7 bases, J lost 3 bases, and 11 bases lay in between. The CDR3 coding sequence is TGTGCCAGCACCAGGACACAGACAGATACGCAGTATTTT. Amino acid sequence: CASTRTQTDTQYF.

V usage is TRBV18 and J usage is TRBJ1-2; D unclear. Germline CDR1 KGHSH, CDR2 LQKENI. V was pared by 6 bases and J by 0 bases, with 11 bases between. This CDR3 region has 14 residues. The CDR3 DNA follows: TGTGCCAGCTCCCCCGCCGGGGCTAACTATGGCTACACCTTC. Its translation: CASSPAGANYGYTF. The full variable domain, completed using reference TRBV18 and TRBJ1-2, is NAGVMQNPRHLVRRRGQEARLRCSPMKGHSHVYWYRQLPEEGLKFMVYLQKENIIDESGMPKERFSAEFPKEGPSILRIQQVVRGDSAAYFCASSPAGANYGYTFGSGTRLTVV.

J is TRBJ2-4 and V is TRBV15; 9 nucleotides match TRBD1. Per germline, CDR1 LNHNV and CDR2 YYDKDF (reference sequence). The CDR3 contains 19 residues. The junction had 14 bases not matched to a gene; V was cut back by 5 bases and J by 0 bases. Here the CDR3 reads CATSPDGGQGKLAKNIQYF. The CDR3 DNA sequence: TGTGCCACCAGCCCAGATGGGGGACAGGGAAAATTAGCCAAAAACATTCAGTACTTC.

The chain has TRBV15 and TRBJ1-1; D unclear. The V gene lost 0 bases and the J gene lost 6 bases, with 5 bases spanning the gap. The CDR3 loop spans 12 amino acids. The germline V gene encodes CDR1 LNHNV and CDR2 YYDKDF (reference sequence). CDR3 sequence reads: CATSRDRAEAFF. Written as DNA, the CDR3 is TGTGCCACCAGCAGAGATCGGGCTGAAGCTTTCTTT.

The chain recombines TRBV7-3 with TRBJ1-3, with D maybe TRBD1 (5 bases). Trimming removed 5 bases from V and 0 bases from J, with 11 bases in between. Germline loops: CDR1 SGHTA, CDR2 FQGTGA. This CDR3 region has 15 residues. The CDR3 DNA reads as TGTGCCAGCAGCCTCGACAGATCCTCTGGAAACACCATATATTTT. Translating it yields CASSLDRSSGNTIYF.

This rearrangement joins TRBV6-5 to TRBJ1-1, with TRBD1 identical over 8 bases. The germline CDR1 and CDR2 sequences are MNHEY and SVGAGI. CDR3 length: 13 amino acids. J gave up 11 bases and V 3 bases, and 8 bases lay outside the gene matches. The CDR3: CASSYRQGRGAFF. The CDR3 region has the DNA TGTGCCAGCAGTTATCGACAGGGGCGCGGGGCTTTCTTT.

The chain couples TRBV7-9 to TRBJ1-5; the match to TRBD1 covers 9 bases. V dropped 5 bases and J dropped 4; count of bases not matched to a gene: 9. This CDR3 is built from 16 residues. CDR1 is SEHNR, CDR2 FQNEAQ, per germline (reference sequence). The CDR3 DNA reads TGTGCCAGCAGCCTTACAGGGACAGGGAATAATCAGCCCCAGCATTTT. It encodes CASSLTGTGNNQPQHF.

The V call is TRBV7-8, the J call TRBJ2-7; 8 bases are a match to TRBD1. This CDR3 comprises 13 residues. Germline V gene sequence: CDR1 SGHVS, CDR2 FQNEAQ. With V trimmed by 5 bases and J by 7 bases, 7 bases remained unmatched. CDR3 sequence (DNA): TGTGCCAGCAGCCAGACAGGGGCGCGGGAGCAGTACTTC. Amino acids: CASSQTGAREQYF. The variable domain in full, completed from reference TRBV7-8 and TRBJ2-7, reads GAGVSQSPRYKVAKRGQDVALRCDPISGHVSLFWYQQALGQGPEFLTYFQNEAQLDKSGLPSDRFFAERPEGSVSTLKIQRTQQEDSAVYLCASSQTGAREQYFGPGTRLTVT.

The chain links TRBV29-1 to TRBJ2-2; 13 bases are shared with TRBD2. The CDR3 spans 15 residues. V trimming: 6 bases; J trimming: 4 bases; junction bases outside the gene matches: 5. Germline V gives CDR1 SQVTM, CDR2 ANQGSEA. The CDR3 is CSVRLAGGPTGELFF. Here the CDR3 DNA reads TGCAGCGTCCGACTAGCGGGGGGCCCCACCGGGGAGCTGTTTTTT.

The chain links TRBV15 to TRBJ1-2, with 8 bases identical to TRBD1. From germline, CDR1 is LNHNV and CDR2 YYDKDF (reference sequence). V shed 1 base, J shed 8 bases, and the junction held 12 bases outside the gene matches. This CDR3 has 16 residues. CDR3 region: CATSRAQDRVPGGYTF. DNA of the CDR3: TGTGCCACCAGCAGAGCCCAGGACAGGGTCCCAGGAGGCTACACCTTC.

In this sample, this clone turned up once. CDR3 in amino acids: CATRDWGYQETQYF. In DNA form, the CDR3 reads TGTGCCACCAGGGACTGGGGGTACCAAGAGACCCAGTACTTC. The chain links TRBV19 to TRBJ2-5, with D possibly being TRBD2 (6 bases). Germline V gene sequence: CDR1 LNHDA, CDR2 SQIVND (reference sequence). CDR3 length: 14 amino acids. V lost 10 bases to trimming and J lost 0 bases, with 15 bases between them. Using reference TRBV19 and TRBJ2-5 for the parts outside the CDR3, the full variable domain is DGGITQSPKYLFRKEGQNVTLSCEQNLNHDAMYWYRQDPGQGLRLIYYSQIVNDFQKGDIAEGYSVSREKKESFPLTVTSAQKNPTAFYLCATRDWGYQETQYFGPGTRLLVL.

The chain carries TRBV27 and TRBJ1-4; weak D call: TRBD1 (5 bases). Germline lookup yields CDR1 MNHEY and CDR2 SMNVEV (reference sequence). The CDR3 runs to 14 residues. Trimming left V 5 bases short and J 6 bases short, with 13 bases between. DNA of the CDR3: TGTGCCAGCAGTCCGGGACCGGGAGATGAAAAACTGTTTTTT. Encoded protein: CASSPGPGDEKLFF.

The chain is built from TRBV7-2 and TRBJ1-3; D ambiguous. The germline CDR1 and CDR2 sequences are SGHTA and FQGNSA. V was shortened by 1 base and J by 2 bases, with 12 bases between the two germline ends. This CDR3 comprises 16 residues. The CDR3 region has the DNA TGTGCCAGCAGCTTAGGTCTGCCGCGGACTGGAAACACCATATATTTT. Encoded protein: CASSLGLPRTGNTIYF. The full variable domain, with the rest looked up from reference TRBV7-2 and TRBJ1-3, is GAGVSQSPSNKVTEKGKDVELRCDPISGHTALYWYRQSLGQGLEFLIYFQGNSAPDKSGLPSDRFSAERTGGSVSTLTIQRTQQEDSAVYLCASSLGLPRTGNTIYFGEGSWLTVV.

The chain employs TRBV15 and TRBJ1-2; 10 positions agree with TRBD1. V gave up 3 bases and J gave up 1 base; unmatched junction bases: 2. The CDR3 is 15 residues long. Germline loops: CDR1 LNHNV, CDR2 YYDKDF (reference sequence). CDR3 DNA sequence: TGTGCCACCAGCAGCAGGGACAGGGGTAACTATGGCTACACCTTC. It is translated as CATSSRDRGNYGYTF.

V usage is TRBV7-2 and J usage is TRBJ2-7; 9 bases agree with TRBD1. Germline CDR1 is SGHTA and CDR2 is FQGNSA. The V segment lost 4 bases and the J segment 4 bases; nucleotides outside the gene matches: 5. This CDR3 is built from 14 residues. The CDR3 reads CASSSGQGRYEQYF. CDR3 nucleotides: TGTGCCAGCAGCTCGGGACAGGGAAGGTACGAGCAGTACTTC.

The rearrangement uses TRBV5-4 and TRBJ1-1; 9 positions match TRBD1. Germline V CDR1 and CDR2: SGHNT, YYREEE (reference sequence). The trim removed 5 bases at V and 6 bases at J, leaving 14 bases unmatched. The CDR3 has 16 residues. The CDR3 loop reads CASRPGTGSLGAEAFF. The CDR3 DNA follows: TGTGCCAGCAGACCCGGGACAGGGTCTTTGGGAGCTGAAGCTTTCTTT.

This rearrangement joins TRBV5-4 to TRBJ2-3; D might be TRBD1 (6 bases). The CDR3 consists of 15 residues. V gave up 5 bases and J gave up 2 bases, with 15 bases separating them. CDR1 is SGHNT and CDR2 is YYREEE in the germline V gene (reference sequence). The CDR3 here is CASRKGDTVTDTQYF. The CDR3 bases are TGTGCCAGCAGGAAAGGGGACACTGTCACAGATACGCAGTATTTT.

This clone showed up just once. The chain carries TRBV12-3 or TRBV12-4 and TRBJ1-4; D is uncertain. V lost 3 bases to trimming and J lost 10 bases, with 9 bases between them. This CDR3 comprises 12 residues. In nucleotides, the CDR3 is TGTGCCAGCAGTTTCCCTCGGGGAAAACTGTTTTTT. Residues: CASSFPRGKLFF.

V gene TRBV28 combines with J gene TRBJ1-5; 9 bases agree with TRBD1. The J segment lost 0 bases and the V segment lost 5 bases, leaving 11 bases of the junction unmatched. The length of the CDR3 is 18 residues. Germline CDR1 MDHEN, CDR2 SYDVKM. The CDR3 DNA reads as TGTGCCAGCAGTGGGAGTCCCGGGACAGGGTATAGCAATCAGCCCCAGCATTTT. Its translation is CASSGSPGTGYSNQPQHF.